This T cell receptor (beta chain) comes out of a study of blood T cell repertoires in COVID-19. Study details: Samples taken during acute and convalescent COVID-19 were collected in the United States, Italy and Spain.

Here immunoSEQ multiplex PCR was the method, and the copy in TCRdb shows in-frame clones only, minus some. The sample has about 59,000 clones; approximately 83% are singletons. In germline, CDR1 is MNHEY, CDR2 SVGEGT. V was shortened by 8 bases and J by 3 bases, with 14 bases between the two germline ends. CDR3 length: 15 amino acids. The J gene is TRBJ2-6, the V gene TRBV6-2 or TRBV6-3; TRBD1 might be the D (6 bases). The sequenced sample consisted of peripheral blood. This TCR derives from a woman of 80 years or more with acute or convalescent COVID-19. The CDR3 protein is CASRPSRGGANVLTF. CDR3 nucleotides: TGTGCCAGCCGCCCCTCCAGGGGTGGGGCCAACGTCCTGACTTTC.